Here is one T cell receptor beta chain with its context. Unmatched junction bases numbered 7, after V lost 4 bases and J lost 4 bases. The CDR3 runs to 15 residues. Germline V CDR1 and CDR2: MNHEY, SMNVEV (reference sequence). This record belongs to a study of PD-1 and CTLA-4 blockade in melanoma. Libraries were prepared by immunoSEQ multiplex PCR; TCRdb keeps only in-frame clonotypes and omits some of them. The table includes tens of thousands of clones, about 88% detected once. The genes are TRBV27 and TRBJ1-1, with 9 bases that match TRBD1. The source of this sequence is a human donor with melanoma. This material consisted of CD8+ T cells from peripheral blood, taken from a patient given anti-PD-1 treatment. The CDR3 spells CASSWTGVRGTEAFF. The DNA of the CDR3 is TGTGCCAGCAGTTGGACAGGGGTCCGGGGCACTGAAGCTTTCTTT.